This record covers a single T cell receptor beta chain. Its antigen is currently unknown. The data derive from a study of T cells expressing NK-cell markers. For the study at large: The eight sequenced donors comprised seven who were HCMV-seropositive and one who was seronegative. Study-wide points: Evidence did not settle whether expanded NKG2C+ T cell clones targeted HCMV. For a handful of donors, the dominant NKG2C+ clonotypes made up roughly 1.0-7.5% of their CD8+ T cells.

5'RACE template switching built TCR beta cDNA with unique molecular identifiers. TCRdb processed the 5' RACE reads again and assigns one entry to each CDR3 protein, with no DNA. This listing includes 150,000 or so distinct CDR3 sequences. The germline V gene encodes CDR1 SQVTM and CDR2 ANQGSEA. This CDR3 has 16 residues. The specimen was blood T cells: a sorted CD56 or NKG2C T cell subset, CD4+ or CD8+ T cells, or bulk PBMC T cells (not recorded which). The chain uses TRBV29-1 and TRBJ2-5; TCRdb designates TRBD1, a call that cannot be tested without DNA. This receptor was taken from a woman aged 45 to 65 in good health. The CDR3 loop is CSVEGGRGPYQETQYF.